This T cell receptor beta chain was profiled in a study of PD-L1 blockade in urothelial cancer (dated by TCRdb to 2015 to 2018). With regard to the full study: All patients started therapy in about 2014 and received atezolizumab 1,200 mg intravenously every 3 weeks. Whole exome sequencing and RNA sequencing of pretreatment tumors were performed alongside TCR sequencing in the same patients. Pretreatment tumor samples and matched peripheral blood, collected serially before and after atezolizumab treatment, underwent TCR sequencing. Patients had an ECOG performance status of 0 or 1 and had received between 0 and 3 prior chemotherapy regimens. Blood samples were analyzed at 3 weeks after treatment start (second dose) and at 6 weeks after treatment start. Durable clinical benefit meant progression-free survival longer than 6 months, and TCR features were also tested against progression-free and overall survival. Just over 28 patients had pretreatment blood TCR-seq, roughly 24 had at least one posttreatment blood collection, and roughly 24 had tumor TCR-seq. Blood samples yielded a median of roughly 150,000 T cells and roughly 83,000 unique TCRs, with median clonality 0.080. Eight to ten patients achieved durable clinical benefit and around 19 did not. About 85% of the 29 patients were males with bladder-origin urothelial cancer, and about 65% of the roughly 30 reported a prior smoking history. An exploratory multi-omic analysis was conducted of the somatic, immune and clinical correlates of response to PD-L1 blockade with atezolizumab in urothelial cancer.

On this clone: Its antigen is currently not known. The record has no base qualities; no much larger clone is one base away.

The cohort comprised around 31 patients with locally advanced or metastatic urothelial carcinoma treated at Memorial Sloan Kettering on a trial protocol. Peripheral blood mononuclear cells were collected pretreatment and during treatment, with between 1 and 8 total time points per patient. The Qiagen DNeasy Blood extraction kit was used to purify genomic DNA from total PBMCs and tumor samples. Collected pretreatment and during treatment, PBMCs were isolated and stored as previously described. Results the study describes overall, beyond this receptor: Because the sample size was small (n ≈ 28) and many of the analyses were exploratory, the results are meant to be hypothesis-generating. Among patients with durable benefit, tumor-associated TCR clones showed greater expansion in peripheral blood 3 weeks after treatment started (n = 22, p = 0.022). A pretreatment peripheral blood TCR clonality below the median was linked to improved progression-free and overall survival.

Synthetic TCR analog templates were spiked into each PCR so that absolute template abundance could be estimated from read counts. TCRbeta CDR3 regions were amplified from genomic DNA with bias-controlled V and J gene primers using the immunoSEQ assay. Sequencing of rearranged TCRbeta segments was done at approximately 20X coverage. The authors processed their data as follows. Sequencing errors were corrected by clustering, and CDR3s were annotated against IMGT so that V, D and J genes could be assigned. Downstream analyses used only productive TCRbeta rearrangements and left out out-of-frame or stop-codon sequences. Clonality was computed as one minus Shannon entropy normalized by the log of the number of unique productive sequences. Fisher's exact test with Benjamini-Hochberg correction, using a cutoff of adjusted p below 0.01, was how clones that differed between time points or between blood and tumor were identified. This immuneACCESS table, as held by TCRdb, lists in-frame sequences with V and J called but not all clones. Of the missing ones, under half trace to an unresolved V gene in checked studies; the others have no known cause. The DNA was the basis for D and trimming; V, J and clone size are from that table. The sample table shows about 51,000 clones, and roughly 86% are seen once. The ten biggest clones cover under 20% of the sample.

Material: PBMCs, obtained around atezolizumab (anti-PD-L1) treatment. The clonotype was recovered from a man aged 55-75 years with urothelial cancer.

The DNA is TGTGCCAGCAGCCCGACGGACAGGAGCTCCTATAATTCACCCCTCCACTTT. Its translation reads: CASSPTDRSSYNSPLHF. This chain is built from TRBV7-9 and TRBJ1-6; 7 bases in the junction line up with TRBD1. Trimmed from V: 5 bases; trimmed from J: 0 bases; junction bases lacking a gene match: 7. Looking up the germline V gene (reference sequence) yields CDR1 SEHNR and CDR2 FQNEAQ. The CDR3 sequence holds 17 residues, the cysteine and phenylalanine included. Kept here is only the CDR3 DNA, which spans 51 bases and is read in frame from base 1.